A single TCR beta chain is shown here with its context. It lacks a known antigen. The sample holds no much larger clone one base away, and base qualities are not on file. Each donor gave one peripheral blood draw, averaging roughly 120 mL, which was collected into heparinised tubes. A BD FACSAria II was used to sort naive, central memory, regulatory and stem cell-like memory CD4+ T cells with a panel that included CD45RO, CCR7, CD25, CD127, CD95 and CD27. A purity above 98% was achieved for all sorted populations. Right away, PBMCs were isolated by Lymphoprep density gradient centrifugation and were stained directly, with no culture step. So that batch effects would be minimized, each experiment stained and sorted samples in pairs, pairing one healthy donor with one patient. This record belongs to a study of beta chain features in type 1 diabetes listed by TCRdb under 2018. Looking at the study overall: Mean age, gender distribution, total cell number and subset yield did not differ between patients and healthy donors. The study compared TCRB repertoires of sorted circulating CD4+ T cell subsets between recently diagnosed type 1 diabetes patients and matched healthy donors. A total of approximately 100,000,000 sorted cells were examined across all samples, and the number of cells per subset was strongly correlated with RNA yield. Whereas all 30 or so donors provided naive and central memory subsets, regulatory and stem cell-like memory subsets were isolated from just 8 patients and roughly 8 healthy donors.

Beyond this particular receptor, the publication reports: Naive, central memory and regulatory TCRB repertoires appeared more similar among patients than among healthy donors. At VDJ recombination sites, type 1 diabetes patients had fewer insertions and more deleted nucleotides, which implies abnormalities in thymic rearrangement. Sequencing cDNA rather than genomic DNA could over-represent highly expressing activated cells, although activation and CD3 levels did not differ between groups. In all four CD4+ subsets, TCRB CDR3 length was moderately but significantly shorter in type 1 diabetes patients. HLA sub-analyses involved small numbers of individuals, so any influence of HLA type on TCRB rearrangement remained unresolved. Shorter templates might be favored by PCR, yet because patient and control samples were amplified and corrected together, any such skew would affect both groups equally.

V is cut back by 4 bases and J by 5 bases, with 7 bases in the junction unmatched. CDR1 and CDR2 were assigned from the germline V gene as SGHRS and YFSETQ. Reading from cysteine to phenylalanine, the CDR3 counts 15 amino acids. CDR3 DNA only is kept here, 45 bases in frame from base 1. All of the isolated RNA was reverse transcribed with the High Capacity cDNA Reverse Transcription Kit, so expressed TCRB transcripts were sequenced. Deep immunoSEQ sequencing was applied to naive, central memory and regulatory T cell samples, giving an average of approximately 4 million total reads per sample. Sorted cells were lysed in RLT buffer and RNA was extracted with DNase-treated RNeasy Micro or Mini kits, depending on cell number. To prevent cross-contamination, each cell subset was processed individually, whereas patient and healthy donor samples were processed jointly. The immunoSEQ multiplex PCR was used to amplify TCRB sequences from cDNA, yielding 87-bp fragments that span the CDR3 region. Amplicons were sequenced on the Illumina HiSeq platform. The authors' analysis ran thus. Synthetic template baselines were used to correct PCR bias computationally, reads within Hamming distance 2 were collapsed together, and singletons that could not be merged were discarded. Reads were aligned against IMGT so that V, D and J genes, CDR3 length and insertions or deletions at six rearrangement sites could be assigned. Clonotype counts were normalized to sorted cell number within each subset before computing true diversity and Gini coefficients with the tcR R package. The overlap coefficient, calculated on TCRB nucleotide sequences, was used to quantify repertoire sharing. TCRdb retrieved this table from immuneACCESS and kept in-frame rearrangements only. Not all clones are present; in checked studies, unresolved V genes account for under half, and no reason is known for the remainder. That table supplies the V and J calls and clone size; D and trimming were determined from the DNA. This sample lists about 320,000 clones; around 15% were detected once. The ten most abundant clones make up more than 6.5% of the sample.

Sequencing was done on a sample of central memory CD4+ T cells from blood. The receptor was derived from a man aged 25-45 years in good health. The sequence joins TRBV5-1 to TRBJ2-5; 11 of the junction bases match TRBD1. The CDR3 here reads CASSRRTGGLETQYF. The nucleotide sequence reads TGCGCCAGCAGCCGGAGGACAGGGGGCCTCGAGACCCAGTACTTC.